Detailed here is one T cell receptor beta chain. What it recognizes is unknown. This CDR3 contains 13 residues. Germline loops: CDR1 SGDLS, CDR2 YYNGEE. J lost 7 bases, V lost 0 bases, and 3 bases had no gene match. These data come from a study of human T cells and chemical hapten exposure. Study-level background: Patches that contained 0.01% DPC were applied to the upper back and read at 6 days.

TCRdb called the RACE reads again in MiXCR, with one record for every CDR3 protein. This sample has about 76,000 distinct CDR3 sequences, with 10% to 15% found just once. As for time point: patch test 3, about 24 weeks after DPC sensitization. As for treatment: therapeutic diphenylcyclopropenone sensitization with weekly scalp DPC. General study points: Expanded TCRs produced significantly more large CDR3 similarity clusters than controls did.

The genes are TRBV9 and TRBJ1-1; the match to TRBD1 covers 7 bases. This receptor was taken from a woman aged 45 to 65 with alopecia areata. Some clones in this sample may be carry-over from other donors' samples. Material: whole blood, obtained in connection with sensitization to the hapten diphenylcyclopropenone (DPC). CDR3 sequence: CASSVGGGYEAFF. CDR3 sequence (DNA): TGTGCCAGCAGCGTAGGAGGGGGCTATGAAGCTTTCTTT.